The rows below give T cell receptor beta chains drawn from one sample of a study of shared clonotypes between healthy human individuals. Only in-frame clones appear in the TCRdb table, and some are missing; sequencing was by immunoSEQ multiplex PCR. The repertoire has some 1,100,000 clones, roughly 74% of them found once; the top ten carry roughly 0.56%. Sequencing input: memory CD4+ T cells from PBMCs. These TCRs come from a man between 18 and 29 years old in good health. Some clones in this sample may be carry-over from other donors' samples. Both conserved end residues are part of each CDR3. D genes are given only for firm matches. Only some rows state a clone size, as once, few, many or a class for expanded clones.

-,TRBJ1-1,-,TRBV25-1,TGTGCCAGCATCCAAATGGAGGCTTTCTTT,CASIQMEAFF
-,TRBJ2-1,-,TRBV7-3,TGTGCCAGCAGCTTCGACAGAAGCTCCTACAATGAGCAGTTCTTC,CASSFDRSSYNEQFF
TRBD1,TRBJ1-5,-,TRBV6-5,TGTGCCAGCAGTTCCCCTCGACAGGGTCTTGGGCAGCCCCAGCATTTT,CASSSPRQGLGQPQHF
TRBD2,TRBJ2-3,-,TRBV30,TGTGCCTGGACTAGCGGGTCAGATACGCAGTATTTT,CAWTSGSDTQYF
TRBD1,TRBJ1-1,-,TRBV5-4,TGTGCCAGCAGCTTGGGACAGGGGGCGTACAATGAAGCTTTCTTT,CASSLGQGAYNEAFF
TRBD1,TRBJ1-2,-,TRBV4-2,TGTGCCAGCAACCGGTTGTCACGACAGGGAGGGAGTCCCAACTATGGCTACACCTTC,CASNRLSRQGGSPNYGYTF
TRBD2,TRBJ2-7,-,TRBV4-2,TGTGCCAGCAGCCAAGATACTAGCGGAGTCTCCTACGAGCAGTACTTC,CASSQDTSGVSYEQYF
-,TRBJ1-3,few,TRBV6-6,TGTGCCAGCATCGGGGGGCGGGTGAACACCATATATTTT,CASIGGRVNTIYF
TRBD1,TRBJ1-5,-,TRBV28,TGTGCCAGCAGTTCGGGACAGGGAAACAATCAGCCCCAGCATTTT,CASSSGQGNNQPQHF
TRBD2,TRBJ2-3,-,TRBV28,TGTGCCAGCGAACAGACGACTAGCGGCACAGATACGCAGTATTTT,CASEQTTSGTDTQYF
-,TRBJ2-5,-,TRBV5-5,TGTGCCAGCAGCTTGGGACTCCGGTCAGGGGAGACCCAGTACTTC,CASSLGLRSGETQYF
-,TRBJ2-6,-,TRBV7-9,TGTGCCAGCACCACAACTCGCTCTGGGGCCAACGTCCTGACTTTC,CASTTTRSGANVLTF
-,TRBJ2-3,once,TRBV21-1,TGTGCCAGCAGCCCTCCTCCCCTCAGGGCAGGGGGCGGGGGATTCACAGATACGCAGTATTTT,CASSPPPLRAGGGGFTDTQYF
TRBD1,TRBJ1-2,few,TRBV4-2,TGTGCCAGCAGCCGTGGACAGGATGGCTACACCTTC,CASSRGQDGYTF
TRBD1,TRBJ1-2,-,TRBV7-9,TGTGCCAGCAACCAACCGACGGGACAGGGTTCGAACTATGGCTACACCTTC,CASNQPTGQGSNYGYTF
-,TRBJ1-1,-,TRBV18,TGTGCCAGCTCACCAGGTGCTGAAGCTTTCTTT,CASSPGAEAFF
-,TRBJ2-2,-,TRBV28,TGTGCCACCGAGGCGCAAAGGAACACCGGGGAGCTGTTTTTT,CATEAQRNTGELFF
TRBD2,TRBJ2-1,-,TRBV5-1,TGCGCCAGCAGTTCGGGACTAGGCAGCGATGAGCAGTTCTTC,CASSSGLGSDEQFF
TRBD2,TRBJ2-2,-,TRBV7-7,TGTGCCAGCAGCCTGGGACTAGTGACGAACACCGGGGAGCTGTTTTTT,CASSLGLVTNTGELFF
-,TRBJ2-1,-,TRBV5-5,TGTGCCAGCGGACCCTGGGGGAGGCCGAGCTCCTACAATGAGCAGTTCTTC,CASGPWGRPSSYNEQFF
-,TRBJ2-3,-,TRBV7-9,TGTGCCAGCAGCTTAGTTCAGGGGGATACGCAGTATTTT,CASSLVQGDTQYF
-,TRBJ1-2,-,TRBV5-4,TGTGCCAGCAGCTTGAGTAGGGGAGGGAACTATGGCTACACCTTC,CASSLSRGGNYGYTF
TRBD1,TRBJ1-1,-,TRBV29-1,TGCAGCGTGACCCGGGACAGGGGCACTGAAGCTTTCTTT,CSVTRDRGTEAFF
TRBD2,TRBJ2-3,-,TRBV19,TGTGCCAGTAGTATGGCACTAGCGGGAGCCCCCGATACGCAGTATTTT,CASSMALAGAPDTQYF
-,TRBJ2-4,-,TRBV6-1,TGTGCCAGCAGTGAAGATCCGTGGAACATTCAGTACTTC,CASSEDPWNIQYF
-,TRBJ2-6,-,TRBV5-8,TGTGCCAGCAGCTCCAAACAGGGAGAATCTGGGGCCAACGTCCTGACTTTC,CASSSKQGESGANVLTF
-,TRBJ1-6,once,TRBV30,TGTGCCTGGAGTGTACCCAGGTCACCCCTCCACTTT,CAWSVPRSPLHF
-,TRBJ1-1,-,TRBV4-2,TGTGCCAGCAGCCAAGACAGCGGTGAAAACACTGAAGCTTTCTTT,CASSQDSGENTEAFF
-,TRBJ1-1,-,TRBV18,TGTGCCAGCTCACCGGGGAGGGGACCTGAAGCTTTCTTT,CASSPGRGPEAFF
-,TRBJ1-2,-,TRBV4-1,TGCGCCAGCAGTTCGACGTGGCCCTATGGCTACACCTTC,CASSSTWPYGYTF
TRBD2,TRBJ2-5,-,TRBV28,TGTGCCAGCAGTTCTAGACTAGCGGGCACCGTAGAGACCCAGTACTTC,CASSSRLAGTVETQYF
TRBD1,TRBJ2-5,-,TRBV28,TGTGCCAGCAGTCCCCTCAGGGGGTTGAGGGAGACCCAGTACTTC,CASSPLRGLRETQYF
-,TRBJ2-3,once,TRBV10-1,TGCGCCAGCAGAGAGCCACACACGGATACGCAGTATTTT,CASREPHTDTQYF
-,TRBJ1-1,-,TRBV2,TGTGCCAGCAGCGAAGGCTCCTTCTCGGGGTACACTGAAGCTTTCTTT,CASSEGSFSGYTEAFF
TRBD1,TRBJ2-7,-,TRBV2,TGTGCCAGCAGTGTAGAGGAACAGGGGGCTGACGAGCAGTACTTC,CASSVEEQGADEQYF
-,TRBJ2-2,few,TRBV7-6,TGTGCCAGCAGCTTACAGTTTCAGACCCTCAACACCGGGGAGCTGTTTTTT,CASSLQFQTLNTGELFF
TRBD2,TRBJ2-1,-,TRBV9,TGTGCCAGCAGCGTACGCCTAGCGGGAGGCCCATGGGAGCAGTTCTTC,CASSVRLAGGPWEQFF
-,TRBJ1-1,few,TRBV30,TGTGCCTATGCATACATGAACACTGAAGCTTTCTTT,CAYAYMNTEAFF
TRBD2,TRBJ2-7,-,TRBV2,TGTGCCAGCAGACTAGCGGGTTCCTACGAGCAGTACTTC,CASRLAGSYEQYF
-,TRBJ2-3,-,TRBV7-2,TGTGCCAGCAGCTTAGCGGGGGCTAGCACAGATACGCAGTATTTT,CASSLAGASTDTQYF
TRBD2,TRBJ2-5,-,TRBV28,TGTGCCAGCAGTTCGGCTAGCGGGGGCGAAGAGACCCAGTACTTC,CASSSASGGEETQYF
-,TRBJ1-2,-,TRBV5-6,TGTGCCAGCAGCTCGACACCGCCCTATGGCTACACCTTC,CASSSTPPYGYTF
-,TRBJ2-3,-,TRBV7-9,TGTGCCAGCAGCCCCCCTGGGGATACGCAGTATTTT,CASSPPGDTQYF
-,TRBJ2-1,-,TRBV5-4,TGTGCCAGCAGCTCGCCAGGGGCGAACTACAATGAGCAGTTCTTC,CASSSPGANYNEQFF
TRBD1,TRBJ1-1,-,TRBV5-4,TGTGCCAGCAGCCCCAAGGGGAGGGGGCAGAACACTGAAGCTTTCTTT,CASSPKGRGQNTEAFF
-,TRBJ1-4,-,TRBV18,TGTGCCAGCTCACCGGCTGGGGCTAATGAAAAACTGTTTTTT,CASSPAGANEKLFF
-,TRBJ1-1,few,TRBV7-8,TGTGCCAGCAGCTTAAATCGGGTGAACACTGAAGCTTTCTTT,CASSLNRVNTEAFF
TRBD1,TRBJ1-3,-,TRBV18,TGTGCCAGCTCACTCGAGACAGGGACTGGAAACACCATATATTTT,CASSLETGTGNTIYF
-,TRBJ2-3,-,TRBV27,TGTGCCAGCCGGCAGTCAGGGAGCACAGATACGCAGTATTTT,CASRQSGSTDTQYF
-,TRBJ1-4,-,TRBV6-5,TGTGCCACCCGGCGGGGGGACTTCCTTAATGAAAAACTGTTTTTT,CATRRGDFLNEKLFF
-,TRBJ1-1,-,TRBV7-6,TGTGCCAGCAGCTTAGCGCAAGGGAGCATGAACACTGAAGCTTTCTTT,CASSLAQGSMNTEAFF
-,TRBJ2-7,-,TRBV30,TGTGCCTGGAGTTTGGAGACAGCCTACGAGCAGTACTTC,CAWSLETAYEQYF
-,TRBJ2-7,-,TRBV14,TGTGCCAGCAGCCAAAAGGCAGGCGGGGCCCTTTTCTACGAGCAGTACTTC,CASSQKAGGALFYEQYF